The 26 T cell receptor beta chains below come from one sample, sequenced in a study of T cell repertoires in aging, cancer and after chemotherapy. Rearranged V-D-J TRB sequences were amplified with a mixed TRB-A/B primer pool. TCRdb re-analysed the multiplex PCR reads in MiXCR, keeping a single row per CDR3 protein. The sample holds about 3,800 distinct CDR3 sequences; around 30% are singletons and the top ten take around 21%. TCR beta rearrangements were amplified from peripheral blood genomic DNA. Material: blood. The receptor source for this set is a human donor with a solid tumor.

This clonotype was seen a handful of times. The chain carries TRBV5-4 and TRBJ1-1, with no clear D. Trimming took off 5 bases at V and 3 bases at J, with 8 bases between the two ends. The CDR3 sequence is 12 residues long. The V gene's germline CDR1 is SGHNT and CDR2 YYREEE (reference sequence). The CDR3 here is CASRGLDTEAFF. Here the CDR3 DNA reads TGTGCCAGCAGGGGCCTGGACACTGAAGCTTTCTTT.

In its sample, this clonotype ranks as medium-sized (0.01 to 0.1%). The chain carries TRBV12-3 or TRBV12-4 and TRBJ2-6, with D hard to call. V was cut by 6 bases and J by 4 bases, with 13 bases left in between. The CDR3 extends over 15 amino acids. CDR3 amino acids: CASRPQATGANVLTF. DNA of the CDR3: TGTGCCAGCAGGCCTCAGGCTACAGGGGCCAACGTCCTGACTTTC.

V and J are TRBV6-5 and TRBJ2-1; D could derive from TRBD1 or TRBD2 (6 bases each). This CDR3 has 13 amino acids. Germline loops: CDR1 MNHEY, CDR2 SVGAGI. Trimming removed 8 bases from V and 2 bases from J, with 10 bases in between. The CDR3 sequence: CASPRGAYNEQFF. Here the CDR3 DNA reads TGTGCCAGCCCAAGGGGGGCCTACAATGAGCAGTTCTTC.

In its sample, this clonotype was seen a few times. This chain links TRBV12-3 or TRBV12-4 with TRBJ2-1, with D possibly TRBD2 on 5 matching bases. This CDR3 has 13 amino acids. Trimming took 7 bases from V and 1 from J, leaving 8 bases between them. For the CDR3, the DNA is TGTGCCAGCACAGCGGATTCCTACAATGAGCAGTTCTTC. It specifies CASTADSYNEQFF.

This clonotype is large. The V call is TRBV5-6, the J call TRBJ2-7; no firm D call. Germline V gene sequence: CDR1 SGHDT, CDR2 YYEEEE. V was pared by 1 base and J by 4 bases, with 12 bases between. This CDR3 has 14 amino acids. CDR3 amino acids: CASSLWVATYEQYF. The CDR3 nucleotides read TGTGCCAGCAGCTTGTGGGTTGCCACTTACGAGCAGTACTTC.

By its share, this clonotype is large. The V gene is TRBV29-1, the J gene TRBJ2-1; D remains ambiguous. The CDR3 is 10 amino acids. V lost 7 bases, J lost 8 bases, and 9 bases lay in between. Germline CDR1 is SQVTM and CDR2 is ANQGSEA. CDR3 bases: TGCAGCGCACGTCACGATGAGCAGTTCTTC. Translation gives CSARHDEQFF.

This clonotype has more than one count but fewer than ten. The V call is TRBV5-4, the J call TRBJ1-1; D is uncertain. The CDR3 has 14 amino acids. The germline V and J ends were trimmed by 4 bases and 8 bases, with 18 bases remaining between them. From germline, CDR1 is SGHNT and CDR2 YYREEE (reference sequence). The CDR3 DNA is TGTGCCAGCAGCATTGGCGGGCATGGGCGGGAAGCTTTCTTT. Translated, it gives CASSIGGHGREAFF.

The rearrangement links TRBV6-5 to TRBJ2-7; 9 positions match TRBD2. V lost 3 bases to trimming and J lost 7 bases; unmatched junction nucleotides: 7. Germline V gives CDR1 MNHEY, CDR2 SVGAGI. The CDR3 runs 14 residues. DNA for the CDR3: TGTGCCAGCAGTTATAGCGGGGGATCCAGTGAGCAGTACTTC. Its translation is CASSYSGGSSEQYF.

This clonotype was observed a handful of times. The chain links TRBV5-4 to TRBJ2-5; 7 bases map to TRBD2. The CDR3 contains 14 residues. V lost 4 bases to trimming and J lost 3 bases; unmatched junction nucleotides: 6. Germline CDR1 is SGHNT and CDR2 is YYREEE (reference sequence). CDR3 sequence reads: CASSPGLGEETQYF. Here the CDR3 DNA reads TGTGCCAGCAGCCCAGGACTAGGTGAAGAGACCCAGTACTTC. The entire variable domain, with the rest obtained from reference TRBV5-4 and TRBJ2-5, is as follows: ETGVTQSPTHLIKTRGQQVTLRCSSQSGHNTVSWYQQALGQGPQFIFQYYREEENGRGNFPPRFSGLQFPNYSSELNVNALELDDSALYLCASSPGLGEETQYFGPGTRLLVL.

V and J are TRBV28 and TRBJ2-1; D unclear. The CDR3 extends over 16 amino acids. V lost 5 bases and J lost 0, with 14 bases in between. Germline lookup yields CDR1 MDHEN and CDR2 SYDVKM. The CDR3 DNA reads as TGTGCCAGCAGTGGCGCGTGGTCGTCCTCCTACAATGAGCAGTTCTTC. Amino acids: CASSGAWSSSYNEQFF.

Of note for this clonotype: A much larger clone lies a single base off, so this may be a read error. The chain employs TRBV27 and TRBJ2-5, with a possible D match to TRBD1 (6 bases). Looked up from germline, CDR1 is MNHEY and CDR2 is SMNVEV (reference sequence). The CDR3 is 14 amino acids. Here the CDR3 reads CGSSLQDREETQYF. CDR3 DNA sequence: TGTGGCAGCAGTTTGCAGGACAGAGAAGAGACCCAGTACTTC.

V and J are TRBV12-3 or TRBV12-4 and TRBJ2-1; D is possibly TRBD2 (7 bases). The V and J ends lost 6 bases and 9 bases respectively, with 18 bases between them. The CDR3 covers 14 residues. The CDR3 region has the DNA TGTGCCAGCAGCCTATATGGGGGGGCGTCTGAGCAGTTCTTC. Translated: CASSLYGGASEQFF.

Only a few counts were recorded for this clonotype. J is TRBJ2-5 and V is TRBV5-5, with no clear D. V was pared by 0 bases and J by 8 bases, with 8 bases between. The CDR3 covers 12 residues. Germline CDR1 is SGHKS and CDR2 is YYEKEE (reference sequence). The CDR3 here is CASSLVWETQYF. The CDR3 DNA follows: TGTGCCAGCAGCTTGGTTTGGGAAACCCAGTACTTC.

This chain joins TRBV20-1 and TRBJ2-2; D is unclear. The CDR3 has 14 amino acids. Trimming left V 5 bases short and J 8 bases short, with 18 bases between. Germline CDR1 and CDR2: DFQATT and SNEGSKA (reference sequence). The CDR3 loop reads CSARPTNYGGELFF. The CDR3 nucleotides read TGCAGTGCTCGGCCCACAAACTATGGGGGGGAGCTGTTTTTT.

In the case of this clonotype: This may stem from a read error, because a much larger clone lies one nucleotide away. CDR3 nucleotides: TGTGCCAGCTCACCACGGGACGGGGAGCTGTTTTTT. Translating it yields CASSPRDGELFF. This sequence joins TRBV18 and TRBJ2-2; D gene ambiguous. Trimming removed 1 base at V and 7 bases at J, with 4 bases between. This CDR3 spans 12 amino acids. Germline values: CDR1 KGHSH, CDR2 LQKENI.

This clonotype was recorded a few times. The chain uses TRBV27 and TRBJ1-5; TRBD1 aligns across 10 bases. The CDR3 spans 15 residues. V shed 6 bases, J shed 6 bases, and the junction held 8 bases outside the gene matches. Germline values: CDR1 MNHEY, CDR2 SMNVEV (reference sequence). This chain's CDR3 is CASREGQGRVQPQHF. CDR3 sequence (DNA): TGTGCCAGCAGAGAGGGACAGGGGAGGGTTCAGCCCCAGCATTTT.

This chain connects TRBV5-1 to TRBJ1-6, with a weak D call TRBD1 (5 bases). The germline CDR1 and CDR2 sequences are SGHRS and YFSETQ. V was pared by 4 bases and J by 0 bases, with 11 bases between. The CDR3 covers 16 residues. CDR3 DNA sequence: TGCGCCAGCAGCGCGGGGGGGACCTCCTATAATTCACCCCTCCACTTT. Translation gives CASSAGGTSYNSPLHF.

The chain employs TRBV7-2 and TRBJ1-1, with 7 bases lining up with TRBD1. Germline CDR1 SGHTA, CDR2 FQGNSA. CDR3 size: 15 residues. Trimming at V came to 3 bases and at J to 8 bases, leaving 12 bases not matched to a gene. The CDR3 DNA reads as TGTGCCAGCAGCTTTTCGACAGGGTGGATCGACGAAGCTTTCTTT. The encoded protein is CASSFSTGWIDEAFF. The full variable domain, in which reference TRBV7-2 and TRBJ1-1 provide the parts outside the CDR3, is GAGVSQSPSNKVTEKGKDVELRCDPISGHTALYWYRQSLGQGLEFLIYFQGNSAPDKSGLPSDRFSAERTGGSVSTLTIQRTQQEDSAVYLCASSFSTGWIDEAFFGQGTRLTVV.

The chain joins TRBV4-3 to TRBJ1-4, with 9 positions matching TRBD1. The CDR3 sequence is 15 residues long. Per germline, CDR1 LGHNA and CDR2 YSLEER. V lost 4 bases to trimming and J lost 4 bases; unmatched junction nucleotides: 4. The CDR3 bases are TGCGCCAGCAGCCTGAGGACAGGGGTTAATGAAAAACTGTTTTTT. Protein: CASSLRTGVNEKLFF.

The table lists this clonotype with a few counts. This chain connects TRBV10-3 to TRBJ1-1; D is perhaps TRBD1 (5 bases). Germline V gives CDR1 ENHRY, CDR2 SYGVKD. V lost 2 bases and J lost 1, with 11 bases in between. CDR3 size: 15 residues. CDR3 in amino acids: CAISEPLGPNTEAFF. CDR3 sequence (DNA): TGTGCCATCAGTGAGCCTCTGGGACCGAACACTGAAGCTTTCTTT.

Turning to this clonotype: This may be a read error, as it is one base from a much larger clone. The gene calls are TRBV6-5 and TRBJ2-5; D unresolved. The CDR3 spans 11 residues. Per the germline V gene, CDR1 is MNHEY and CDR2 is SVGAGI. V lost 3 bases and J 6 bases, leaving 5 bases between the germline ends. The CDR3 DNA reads TGTGCCAGCAGTTATCGAAAGACCCAGTACTTC. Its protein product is CASSYRKTQYF.

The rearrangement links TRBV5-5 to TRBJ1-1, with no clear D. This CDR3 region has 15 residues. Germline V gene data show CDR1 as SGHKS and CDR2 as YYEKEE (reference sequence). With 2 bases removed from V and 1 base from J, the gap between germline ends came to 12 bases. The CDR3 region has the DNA TGTGCCAGCAGCTTCGCGACAAGCCCGAACACTGAAGCTTTCTTT. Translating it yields CASSFATSPNTEAFF. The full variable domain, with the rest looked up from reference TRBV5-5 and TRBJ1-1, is DAGVTQSPTHLIKTRGQQVTLRCSPISGHKSVSWYQQVLGQGPQFIFQYYEKEERGRGNFPDRFSARQFPNYSSELNVNALLLGDSALYLCASSFATSPNTEAFFGQGTRLTVV.

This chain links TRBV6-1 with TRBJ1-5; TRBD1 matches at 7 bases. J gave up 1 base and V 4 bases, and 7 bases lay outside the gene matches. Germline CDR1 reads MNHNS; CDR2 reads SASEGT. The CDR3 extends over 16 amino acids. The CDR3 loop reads CASSGRGLRSNQPQHF. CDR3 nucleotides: TGTGCCAGCAGTGGGAGGGGGCTAAGGAGCAATCAGCCCCAGCATTTT.

Written as DNA, the CDR3 is TGTGCCACCCCCTGGTCTCCCCGGACAGGGAAGTCCTACGAGCAGTACTTC. Protein: CATPWSPRTGKSYEQYF. V gene TRBV24-1 combines with J gene TRBJ2-7, with 8 bases aligning to TRBD1. Per germline, CDR1 KGHDR and CDR2 SFDVKD. V lost 9 bases to trimming and J lost 1 base; unmatched junction nucleotides: 16. CDR3 size: 17 residues.

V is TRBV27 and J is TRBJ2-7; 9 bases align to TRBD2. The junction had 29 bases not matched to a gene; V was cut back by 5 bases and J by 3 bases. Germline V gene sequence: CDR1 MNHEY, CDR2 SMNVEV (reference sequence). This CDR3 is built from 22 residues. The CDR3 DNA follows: TGTGCCAGCAGTAAACGGACAGTCCAGGCGGGGGGGAATTGGGGGGCCTACTACGAGCAGTACTTC. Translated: CASSKRTVQAGGNWGAYYEQYF.

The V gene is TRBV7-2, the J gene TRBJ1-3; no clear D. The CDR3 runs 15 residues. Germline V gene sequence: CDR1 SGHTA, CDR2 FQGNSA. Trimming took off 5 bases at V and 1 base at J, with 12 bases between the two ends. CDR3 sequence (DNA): TGTGCCAGCAGCGACGTCGTAGGGTCTGGAAACACCATATATTTT. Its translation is CASSDVVGSGNTIYF. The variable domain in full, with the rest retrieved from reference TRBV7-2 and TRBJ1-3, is GAGVSQSPSNKVTEKGKDVELRCDPISGHTALYWYRQSLGQGLEFLIYFQGNSAPDKSGLPSDRFSAERTGGSVSTLTIQRTQQEDSAVYLCASSDVVGSGNTIYFGEGSWLTVV.